The next 23 T cell receptor beta chains were all read from a single sample in a study of T cells in women clearing cervical HPV infection. Assay used: immunoSEQ multiplex PCR; TCRdb lists only in-frame clones, some missing. The sample totals 25,000 to 35,000 clones. Sample: blood buffy coat. These receptors all stem from a woman between 18 and 69 years old with a cervical HPV16 infection that either progressed to CIN3+ or cleared (not recorded which).

Note on this clone: The read terminates 3 residues before the CDR3 end, so the remaining end is supplied by the germline J gene. V and J are TRBV7-2 and TRBJ1-2; TRBD1 might be the D (6 bases). Trimming removed 4 bases from V and 6 bases from J, with 18 bases in between. The CDR3 contains 15 residues. CDR1 and CDR2 (germline): SGHTA, FQGNSA. The sequenced part of the CDR3 DNA is TGTGCCAGCAGCTACAGACAGGAGCGGGGTGATGGC. Protein: CASSYRQERGDG. The full-length CDR3 reads as CASSYRQERGDGYTF.

CDR3 bases read: TGTGCCAGCAGTGAAGGCGGGGGGCGCGGCTATGGC. Protein product: CASSEGGGRGYG. The whole CDR3 is CASSEGGGRGYGYTF. The V and J genes are TRBV6-1 and TRBJ1-2; weak D call: TRBD1 (6 bases). The CDR3 goes on 3 residues after the read ends, and that part is filled in from the germline J gene. Germline assignment: CDR1 MNHNS and CDR2 SASEGT. This CDR3 spans 15 amino acids. V was cut by 1 base and J by 4 bases, with 13 bases left in between.

A remark on this clone: The read ends 3 residues before the CDR3 terminus; that terminus is restored from the germline J gene. The V call is TRBV20-1, the J call TRBJ2-7, with D maybe TRBD1 (5 bases). The V end lost 6 bases, the J end lost 0 bases, and 15 bases lay between the germline ends. This CDR3 spans 14 amino acids. CDR1 is DFQATT and CDR2 is SNEGSKA in the germline V gene (reference sequence). CDR3 in amino acids: CSAIRPDSSYEQYF. CDR3 bases read: TGCAGTGCGATCAGACCCGACAGCTCCTACGAG.

On this clone: The read comes to an end 3 residues before the CDR3 does, leaving the germline J gene to fill in the end. The gene calls are TRBV9 and TRBJ1-6; D gene ambiguous. CDR3 size: 13 residues. From germline, CDR1 is SGDLS and CDR2 YYNGEE. Trimming removed 4 bases from V and 8 bases from J, with 10 bases in between. CDR3 DNA, as far as it was read: TGTGCCAGCAGCCCCCCGGTTGATTCACCC. This sequence encodes CASSPPVDSP. The entire CDR3 reads CASSPPVDSPLHF.

In regard to this clone: The read halts 3 residues ahead of the CDR3 end, with the missing end drawn from the germline J gene. The chain recombines TRBV7-6 with TRBJ2-4; possibly TRBD1 for D (6 bases). The CDR3 runs 14 residues. Germline V lookup: CDR1 SGHVS, CDR2 FNYEAQ. This CDR3 reads CASSSRTDNYGQYF. CDR3 bases read: TGTGCCAGCAGCTCCCGGACAGACAACTATGGT. The full variable domain, rest sourced from reference TRBV7-6 and TRBJ2-4, is GAGVSQSPRYKVTKRGQDVALRCDPISGHVSLYWYRQALGQGPEFLTYFNYEAQQDKSGLPNDRFSAERPEGSISTLTIQRTEQRDSAMYRCASSSRTDNYGQYFGAGTRLSVL.

Concerning this clone itself: Sequencing ends 3 residues short of the CDR3 end; the germline J gene provides the rest. This chain joins TRBV7-9 and TRBJ2-7; TRBD2 is a possible D gene (5 bases). V dropped 5 bases and J dropped 6 bases, with 17 bases sitting between them. Germline V gene lookup returns CDR1 SEHNR and CDR2 FQNEAQ (reference sequence). The CDR3 contains 14 residues. The CDR3 sequence is CASSRSAGSGEQYF. The CDR3 DNA, read in part, is TGTGCCAGCAGCCGTTCGGCTGGGAGCGGCGAG.

With respect to this clone: The missing CDR3 end, 3 residues past where the read stops, is filled in from the germline J gene. The V and J genes are TRBV11-2 and TRBJ1-1, with unresolved D. V lost 6 bases and J lost 4, with 12 bases in between. The CDR3 sequence is 13 residues long. Germline V gives CDR1 SGHAT, CDR2 FQNNGV. The CDR3: CASSLTRGTEAFF. The CDR3 bases that were read are TGTGCCAGCAGTCTCACTCGGGGCACTGAA.

In terms of frequency, this clone is medium-sized. This CDR3 reads CSVGTPQETQYF. Partial CDR3 DNA: TGCAGCGTCGGGACACCCCAAGAGACG. The chain carries TRBV29-1 and TRBJ2-3; possible D gene TRBD1, 6 bases. Sequencing ends 3 residues short of the CDR3 end; the germline J gene provides the rest. This CDR3 is built from 12 residues. Germline CDR1 reads SQVTM; CDR2 reads ANQGSEA.

Of note for this clone: The read terminates 3 residues before the CDR3 end, so the remaining end is supplied by the germline J gene. The J gene is TRBJ2-7, the V gene TRBV11-1; 9 nucleotides align to TRBD1. The CDR3 covers 15 residues. Germline values: CDR1 SGHAT, CDR2 FQDESV (reference sequence). Trimming cost V 6 bases and J 2 bases; bases outside gene matches: 8. The chain's CDR3 is CASSRPGQGTYEQYF. CDR3 DNA, as far as it was read: TGTGCCAGCAGTAGACCGGGACAGGGAACCTACGAG. The full variable domain, completed using reference TRBV11-1 and TRBJ2-7, is EAEVAQSPRYKITEKSQAVAFWCDPISGHATLYWYRQILGQGPELLVQFQDESVVDDSQLPKDRFSAERLKGVDSTLKIQPAELGDSAMYLCASSRPGQGTYEQYFGPGTRLTVT.

The DNA read from the CDR3 is TGTGCCAGCTCGGACAGGGGGCGAAGAGAGACG. Protein product: CASSDRGRRET. The full CDR3 protein is CASSDRGRRETQYF. V is TRBV7-2 and J is TRBJ2-3; 11 bases map to TRBD1. The CDR3 end falls 3 residues outside the read, so it is completed with the germline J gene. Germline lookup yields CDR1 SGHTA and CDR2 FQGNSA. The CDR3 is made up of 14 amino acids. The full variable domain, rest sourced from reference TRBV7-2 and TRBJ2-3, is GAGVSQSPSNKVTEKGKDVELRCDPISGHTALYWYRQSLGQGLEFLIYFQGNSAPDKSGLPSDRFSAERTGGSVSTLTIQRTQQEDSAVYLCASSDRGRRETQYFGPGTRLTVL.

Regarding this clone: The read stops 3 residues short of the end of the CDR3; the missing end is completed from the germline J gene. The V gene is TRBV7-6, the J gene TRBJ2-1, with TRBD1 as a possible D gene (5 bases). CDR3 length: 14 amino acids. V was cut by 1 base and J by 4 bases, with 8 bases left in between. The germline V gene has CDR1 SGHVS and CDR2 FNYEAQ. The part of the CDR3 DNA that was read is TGTGCCAGCAGCTTAGAGGCAGGGTACAATGAG. Its protein product is CASSLEAGYNE. From start to end, the CDR3 is CASSLEAGYNEQFF.

With respect to this clone: The missing CDR3 end, 3 residues past where the read stops, is filled in from the germline J gene. The J gene is TRBJ2-6, the V gene TRBV3-1 (or the pseudogene TRBV3-2); D uncertain. The V and J ends lost 0 bases and 0 bases respectively, with 15 bases between them. This CDR3 comprises 19 residues. The germline V gene has CDR1 LGHDT and CDR2 YNNKEL (reference sequence). The CDR3 bases that were read are TGTGCCAGCAGCCAAGATTGGTACAGCTTTTCCTCTGGGGCCAACGTC. Amino acids: CASSQDWYSFSSGANV. The CDR3 as a whole reads CASSQDWYSFSSGANVLTF.

As concerns this clone: With the read ending 3 residues before the CDR3 end, the germline J gene is used to fill in that end. The chain combines TRBV20-1 with TRBJ2-5; 14 nucleotides agree with TRBD2. Germline lookup yields CDR1 DFQATT and CDR2 SNEGSKA (reference sequence). The CDR3 extends over 16 amino acids. J lost 4 bases, V lost 7 bases, and 11 bases had no gene match. The part of the CDR3 DNA that was read is TGCAGTGGCGCCGGGACTAGCGGGAGAAGTGGAGAGACC. This gives the protein CSGAGTSGRSGET. The whole CDR3 protein is CSGAGTSGRSGETQYF.

Comment on this clone: Sequencing ends 3 residues short of the CDR3 end; the germline J gene provides the rest. The chain carries TRBV9 and TRBJ2-7; D remains ambiguous. The germline CDR1 and CDR2 sequences are SGDLS and YYNGEE. V dropped 0 bases and J dropped 3 bases, with 13 bases sitting between them. The CDR3 covers 15 residues. CDR3 bases read: TGTGCCAGCAGCGTAGCTCCTAGTGGTAGCTACGAG. Translated, it gives CASSVAPSGSYE. The full CDR3 reads CASSVAPSGSYEQYF.

As concerns this clone: The read terminates 3 residues before the CDR3 end, so the remaining end is supplied by the germline J gene. This sequence joins TRBV5-1 and TRBJ1-2, with D maybe TRBD1 (6 bases). CDR3 size: 14 residues. Trimming took off 4 bases at V and 0 bases at J, with 10 bases between the two ends. Germline CDR1 SGHRS, CDR2 YFSETQ. The CDR3 here is CASSPGQSNYGYTF. CDR3 DNA, as far as it was read: TGCGCCAGCAGCCCAGGACAGTCTAACTATGGC.

Regarding this clone: The CDR3 end falls 3 residues outside the read, so it is completed with the germline J gene. J is TRBJ2-3 and V is TRBV7-3; D not certain. Germline-derived CDR1 and CDR2 are SGHTA and FQGTGA. The CDR3 extends over 13 amino acids. V lost 0 bases, J lost 6 bases, and 7 bases lay in between. CDR3 DNA, as far as it was read: TGTGCCAGCAGCTTAACGTACGGGGATACG. It specifies CASSLTYGDT. The entire CDR3 reads CASSLTYGDTQYF.

The CDR3 sequence is CASSPHPGGTEAFF. CDR3 DNA (partial): TGTGCCAGCAGCCCCCACCCCGGGGGGACTGAA. J is TRBJ1-1 and V is TRBV9; tentatively, D is TRBD1 (5 bases). The read is 3 residues too short to cover the CDR3 end, so that end is filled in from the germline J gene. The CDR3 has 14 residues. V lost 4 bases to trimming and J lost 5 bases, with 15 bases between them. Germline CDR1 is SGDLS and CDR2 is YYNGEE.

A remark on this clone: The sequence runs out 3 residues before the end of the CDR3; the remainder is reconstructed from the germline J gene. V usage is TRBV2 and J usage is TRBJ1-1; weak D call: TRBD1 (6 bases). The CDR3 is made up of 13 amino acids. The V gene's germline CDR1 is SNHLY and CDR2 FYNNEI. Trimming cost V 9 bases and J 2 bases, with 13 bases left between them. The CDR3 is CASTQGLNTEAFF. The sequenced CDR3 bases are TGTGCCAGTACTCAGGGGCTTAACACTGAA.

Notes on this clone: Read coverage stops 3 residues before the CDR3 terminus; the germline J gene supplies the remainder. The V gene is TRBV20-1, the J gene TRBJ2-4; D not certain. CDR3 length: 15 amino acids. CDR1 is DFQATT, CDR2 SNEGSKA, per germline (reference sequence). CDR3 loop: CSATTEKWFSGGQYF. The CDR3 DNA, read in part, is TGCAGTGCTACAACAGAGAAATGGTTCTCAGGTGGT.

On this clone: From the germline J gene comes the end of the CDR3, since the read stops 3 residues before it. The chain is built from TRBV9 and TRBJ2-7; D not resolved. This CDR3 has 15 residues. The germline CDR1 and CDR2 sequences are SGDLS and YYNGEE. Trimming removed 0 bases at V and 1 base at J, with 11 bases between. The CDR3 sequence is CASSVDARISYEQYF. The covered CDR3 bases are TGTGCCAGCAGCGTAGACGCCAGGATATCCTACGAG.

Details on this clone: The read ends 3 residues early relative to the CDR3; the germline J gene fills the gap. J is TRBJ1-5 and V is TRBV6-2 or TRBV6-3; D not certain. V lost 4 bases, J lost 0 bases, and 13 bases lay in between. The CDR3 sequence is 16 residues long. From germline, CDR1 is MNHEY and CDR2 SVGEGT. The DNA read from the CDR3 is TGTGCCAGCAGTTCATCGACAATTTATAGCAATCAGCCC. Translating it yields CASSSSTIYSNQP. The full CDR3 is CASSSSTIYSNQPQHF.

CDR3 residues: CSAQPRDINQPQHF. Partial CDR3 DNA: TGCAGTGCTCAACCAAGGGACATTAATCAGCCC. J is TRBJ1-5 and V is TRBV20-1; possibly TRBD1 for D (6 bases). With the read ending 3 residues before the CDR3 end, the germline J gene is used to fill in that end. Trimming removed 5 bases from V and 4 bases from J, with 15 bases in between. This CDR3 contains 14 residues. Per germline, CDR1 DFQATT and CDR2 SNEGSKA (reference sequence).

Worth noting for this clone: The read terminates 3 residues before the CDR3 end, so the remaining end is supplied by the germline J gene. The V and J genes are TRBV7-2 and TRBJ1-2; D might be TRBD1 (5 bases). Germline assignment: CDR1 SGHTA and CDR2 FQGNSA. The CDR3 covers 12 residues. CDR3 DNA (partial): TGTGCCAGCAGCTTAGCTGGGACTAGC. Protein sequence: CASSLAGTS. The whole CDR3 sequence is CASSLAGTSYTF.